The clone carrying this T cell receptor (beta chain) is categorized as medium-sized. Its antigen remains unknown. The authors made cDNA by 5'RACE with 10-nucleotide random UMIs. A single run covered 15-18 subjects with over 190 million TCR-beta sequences. TCRdb re-called the 5' RACE reads through MiXCR, storing one row per CDR3 protein. This sample has almost 30,000 distinct CDR3 sequences, with around 10% found just once. This record belongs to a study of neurological immune-mediated disorders. The study's findings and limits: CDR3 amino acid sequences found in expanded clones were never shared across subjects, suggesting private repertoires in all groups. HTLV-1-associated myelopathy led in TCR clonal expansion, while multiple sclerosis ranked lowest, below healthy controls.

The length of the CDR3 is 15 residues. Trimming removed 5 bases at V and 7 bases at J, with 20 bases between. This rearrangement joins TRBV12-3 or TRBV12-4 to TRBJ1-1; no reliable D call. The sequencing input was PBMCs. This receptor was identified in a woman aged 60-75 years in good health. In DNA form, the CDR3 reads TGTGCCAGCAGTGTTTATGGAAGGCAGGAGGGTGAAGCTTTCTTT. Translation gives CASSVYGRQEGEAFF.